This T cell receptor (beta chain) derives from a study of cytomegalovirus exposure and HLA in healthy donors. CDR3 size: 14 residues. Germline assignment: CDR1 LNHDA and CDR2 SQIVND (reference sequence). Trimming pared 2 bases from V and 9 bases from J, leaving 14 bases between. Produced via immunoSEQ multiplex PCR; TCRdb's table is partial and in-frame only. The sample contains 150,000 to 200,000 clones, roughly nine tenths of which appear only once. The sequence was obtained from a woman younger than 45 in good health and CMV-seronegative. The V and J genes are TRBV19 and TRBJ1-5; possible D gene TRBD1, 5 bases. The sample comprised PBMCs. The CDR3 spells CASSIQGLGRPQHF. CDR3 coding DNA: TGTGCCAGTAGTATACAGGGCTTAGGGCGGCCCCAGCATTTT.